The present entry profiles one T cell receptor beta chain with its context. The PCR had 60 Vbeta and 13 Jbeta primers. TCRdb's copy holds only in-frame clones and misses some; the assay was immunoSEQ multiplex PCR. Of some 190,000 clones listed, 78% were seen once; the top ten hold approximately 2.9%. This entry comes from a study of cytomegalovirus exposure and HLA in healthy donors. The sample taken for sequencing was PBMCs. The origin of this receptor is a female donor in good health and CMV-seronegative.

The CDR3 nucleotides are TGTGCCACCAGCAGAGATAAGGCGGGAAAGGGTGAGCAGTTCTTC. It translates to CATSRDKAGKGEQFF. J is TRBJ2-1 and V is TRBV15, with D maybe TRBD2 (6 bases). This CDR3 is 15 amino acids long. Germline V gene sequence: CDR1 LNHNV, CDR2 YYDKDF (reference sequence). V gave up 0 bases and J gave up 9 bases, with 15 bases separating them. Combining the CDR3 with reference TRBV15 and TRBJ2-1 gives the whole variable domain DAMVIQNPRYQVTQFGKPVTLSCSQTLNHNVMYWYQQKSSQAPKLLFHYYDKDFNNEADTPDNFQSRRPNTSFCFLDIRSPGLGDTAMYLCATSRDKAGKGEQFFGPGTRLTVL.